Below, one T cell receptor (beta chain) is given with its context. This sample was taken from a study of blood T cell repertoires in COVID-19. At the level of the study: From T cells, B-cell-depleted T cells, or PBMCs came the material, which was cDNA or gDNA.

The V gene end was trimmed by 2 bases and the J gene end by 9 bases; junction bases not matched to a gene: 15. Germline CDR1 reads SGHNT; CDR2 reads YYREEE (reference sequence). This CDR3 is 17 amino acids long. Clones were sequenced by immunoSEQ multiplex PCR, and TCRdb holds only the in-frame ones, with some missing. The sample lists more than 90,000 clones, more than 75% occurring once. V is TRBV5-4 and J is TRBJ2-1; TRBD2 matches 9 bases. This receptor was taken from a woman aged 30 to 39 with acute or convalescent COVID-19. The sequenced sample was peripheral blood. CDR3 in DNA: TGTGCCAGCAGCTTAAGCTATAGTGCGGGGGGGGTTGTTGAGCAGTTCTTC. Translated, it gives CASSLSYSAGGVVEQFF.